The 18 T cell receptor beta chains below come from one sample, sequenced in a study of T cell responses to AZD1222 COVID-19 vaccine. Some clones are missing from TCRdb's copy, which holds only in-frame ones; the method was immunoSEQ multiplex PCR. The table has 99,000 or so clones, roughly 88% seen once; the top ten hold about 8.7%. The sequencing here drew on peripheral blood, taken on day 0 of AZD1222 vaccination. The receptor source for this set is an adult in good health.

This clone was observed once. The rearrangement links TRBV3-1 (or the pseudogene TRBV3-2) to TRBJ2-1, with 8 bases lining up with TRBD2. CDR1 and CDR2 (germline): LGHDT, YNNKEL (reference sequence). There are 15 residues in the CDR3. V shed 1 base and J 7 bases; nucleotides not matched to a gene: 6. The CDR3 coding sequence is TGTGCCAGCAGCCAAGCTAGGACTAGCCTTAATGAGCAGTTCTTC. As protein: CASSQARTSLNEQFF.

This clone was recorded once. This CDR3 is CASGLAGRLSSYEQYF. CDR3 coding DNA: TGTGCCAGCGGGCTAGCGGGGAGGTTAAGCTCCTACGAGCAGTACTTC. This chain joins TRBV28 and TRBJ2-7, with 9 nucleotides matching TRBD2. The germline CDR1 and CDR2 sequences are MDHEN and SYDVKM. V lost 8 bases and J lost 0; bases outside the gene matches: 11. The CDR3 loop spans 16 amino acids.

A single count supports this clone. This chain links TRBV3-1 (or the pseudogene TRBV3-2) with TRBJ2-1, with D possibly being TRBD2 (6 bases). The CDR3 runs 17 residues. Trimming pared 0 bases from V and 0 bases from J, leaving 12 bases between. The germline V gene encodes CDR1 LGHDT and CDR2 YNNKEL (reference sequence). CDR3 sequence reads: CASSQEAGTPSYNEQFF. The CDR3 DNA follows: TGTGCCAGCAGCCAAGAGGCCGGGACTCCCTCCTACAATGAGCAGTTCTTC.

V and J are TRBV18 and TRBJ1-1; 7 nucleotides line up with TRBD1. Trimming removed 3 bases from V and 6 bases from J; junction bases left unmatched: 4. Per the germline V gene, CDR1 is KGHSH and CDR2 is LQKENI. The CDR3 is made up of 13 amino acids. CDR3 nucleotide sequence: TGTGCCAGCTCACCCGACAGGGCGTCTGAAGCTTTCTTT. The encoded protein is CASSPDRASEAFF.

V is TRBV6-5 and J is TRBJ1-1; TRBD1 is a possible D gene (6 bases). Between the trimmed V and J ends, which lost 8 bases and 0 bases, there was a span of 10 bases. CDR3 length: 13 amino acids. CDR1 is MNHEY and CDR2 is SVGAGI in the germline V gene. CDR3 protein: CASAGQLNTEAFF. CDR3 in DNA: TGTGCCAGCGCCGGACAGTTGAACACTGAAGCTTTCTTT.

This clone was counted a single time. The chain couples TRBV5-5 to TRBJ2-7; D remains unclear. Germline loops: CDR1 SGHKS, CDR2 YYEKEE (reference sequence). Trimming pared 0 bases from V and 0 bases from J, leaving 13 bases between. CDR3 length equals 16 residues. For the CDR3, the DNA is TGTGCCAGCAGCTTGGGTGGGCAAAGGAGCTCCTACGAGCAGTACTTC. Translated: CASSLGGQRSSYEQYF.

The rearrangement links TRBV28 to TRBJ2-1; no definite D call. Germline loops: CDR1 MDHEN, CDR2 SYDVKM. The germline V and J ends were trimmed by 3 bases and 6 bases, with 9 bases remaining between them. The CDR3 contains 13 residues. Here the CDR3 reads CASSLPRPNEQFF. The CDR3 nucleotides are TGTGCCAGCAGTTTGCCCCGACCCAATGAGCAGTTCTTC.

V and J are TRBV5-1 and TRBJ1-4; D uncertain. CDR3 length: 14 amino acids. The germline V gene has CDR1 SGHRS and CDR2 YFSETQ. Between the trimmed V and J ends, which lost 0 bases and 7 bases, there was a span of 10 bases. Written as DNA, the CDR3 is TGCGCCAGCAGCTTGGACTCGAGCAGTGAAAAACTGTTTTTT. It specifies CASSLDSSSEKLFF.

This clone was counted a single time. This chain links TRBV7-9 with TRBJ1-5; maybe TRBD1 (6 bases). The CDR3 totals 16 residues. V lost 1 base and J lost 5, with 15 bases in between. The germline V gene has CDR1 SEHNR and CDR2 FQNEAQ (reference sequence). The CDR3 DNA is TGTGCCAGCAGCTTAGTTGGGGGCGCGAAGGATCAGCCCCAGCATTTT. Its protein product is CASSLVGGAKDQPQHF.

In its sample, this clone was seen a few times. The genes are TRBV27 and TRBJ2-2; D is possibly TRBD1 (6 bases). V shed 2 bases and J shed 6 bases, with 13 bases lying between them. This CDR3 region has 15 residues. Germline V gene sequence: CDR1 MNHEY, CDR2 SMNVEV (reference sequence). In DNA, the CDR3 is TGTGCCAGCAGTTTAGAGGGGGTTAGGGCCGGGGAGCTGTTTTTT. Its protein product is CASSLEGVRAGELFF.

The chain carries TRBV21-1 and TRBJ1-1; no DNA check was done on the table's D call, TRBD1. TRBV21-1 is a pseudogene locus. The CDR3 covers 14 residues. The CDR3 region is CASSRRTGGPLAFF. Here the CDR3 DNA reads TGTGCCAGCAGCAGGAGGACAGGGGGACCCTTAGCTTTCTTT.

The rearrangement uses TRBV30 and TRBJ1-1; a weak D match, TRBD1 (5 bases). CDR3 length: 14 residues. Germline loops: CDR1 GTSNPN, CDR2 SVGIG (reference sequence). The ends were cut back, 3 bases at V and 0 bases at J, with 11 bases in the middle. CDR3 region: CAWSLQAMNTEAFF. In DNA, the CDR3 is TGTGCCTGGAGCTTACAGGCTATGAACACTGAAGCTTTCTTT.

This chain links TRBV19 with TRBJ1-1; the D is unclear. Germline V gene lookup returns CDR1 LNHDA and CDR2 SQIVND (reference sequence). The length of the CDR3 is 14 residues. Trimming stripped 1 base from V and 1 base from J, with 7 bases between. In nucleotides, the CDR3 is TGTGCCAGTAGTATAGGGCAAAGGAACACTGAAGCTTTCTTT. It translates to CASSIGQRNTEAFF.

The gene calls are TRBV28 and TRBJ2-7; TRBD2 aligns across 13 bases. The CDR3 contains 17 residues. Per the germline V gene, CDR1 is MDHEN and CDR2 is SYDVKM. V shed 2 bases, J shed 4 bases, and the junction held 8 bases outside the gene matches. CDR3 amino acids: CASSLVGLAGEKYEQYF. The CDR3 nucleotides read TGTGCCAGCAGTTTAGTCGGACTAGCGGGAGAGAAGTACGAGCAGTACTTC.

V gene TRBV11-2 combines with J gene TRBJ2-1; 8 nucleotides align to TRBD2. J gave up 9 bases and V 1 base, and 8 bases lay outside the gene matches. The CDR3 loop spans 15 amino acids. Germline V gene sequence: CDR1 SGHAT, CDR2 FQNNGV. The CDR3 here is CASSLVGTGGTEQFF. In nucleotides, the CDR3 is TGTGCCAGCAGCTTAGTCGGGACGGGAGGGACTGAGCAGTTCTTC. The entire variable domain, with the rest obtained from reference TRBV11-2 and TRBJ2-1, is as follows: EAGVAQSPRYKIIEKRQSVAFWCNPISGHATLYWYQQILGQGPKLLIQFQNNGVVDDSQLPKDRFSAERLKGVDSTLKIQPAKLEDSAVYLCASSLVGTGGTEQFFGPGTRLTVL.

The CDR3 protein is CASSVVGGSTGELFF. The CDR3 DNA is TGTGCCAGCAGCGTAGTCGGGGGGTCCACCGGGGAGCTGTTTTTT. This sequence joins TRBV9 and TRBJ2-2, with TRBD2 matching over 7 bases. Looked up from germline, CDR1 is SGDLS and CDR2 is YYNGEE. V was pared by 0 bases and J by 4 bases, with 3 bases of the junction left unmatched. CDR3 length equals 15 residues.

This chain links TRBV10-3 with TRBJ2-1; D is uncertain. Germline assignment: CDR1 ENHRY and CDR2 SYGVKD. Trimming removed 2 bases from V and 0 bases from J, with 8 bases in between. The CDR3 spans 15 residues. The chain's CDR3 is CAISEVTASYNEQFF. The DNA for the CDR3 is TGTGCCATCAGTGAGGTTACAGCCTCCTACAATGAGCAGTTCTTC.

Here the CDR3 reads CASSVAASGDPSTDTQYF. In DNA form, the CDR3 reads TGTGCCAGCAGCGTAGCGGCTAGCGGAGACCCTTCCACAGATACGCAGTATTTT. The rearrangement links TRBV9 to TRBJ2-3; 7 bases agree with TRBD2. Trimming removed 0 bases from V and 2 bases from J; junction bases left unmatched: 12. The CDR3 is made up of 18 amino acids. Germline V gene data show CDR1 as SGDLS and CDR2 as YYNGEE. Full variable domain (missing parts from reference TRBV9 and TRBJ2-3): DSGVTQTPKHLITATGQRVTLRCSPRSGDLSVYWYQQSLDQGLQFLIQYYNGEERAKGNILERFSAQQFPDLHSELNLSSLELGDSALYFCASSVAASGDPSTDTQYFGPGTRLTVL.